This T cell receptor beta chain was sequenced for a study of a mutant IDH1 vaccine in newly diagnosed glioma. About the study: Sex distribution of treated patients was around 62% male and roughly 40% female; mean age was around 40 years.

The sample's time point: week 35, safety follow-up. Each vaccine dose was 300 ug of mutant IDH1 20-mer peptide, with topical imiquimod. In the case of this clone: Antigen specificity is unknown.

This CDR3 spans 13 amino acids. Repertoires were generated with immunoSEQ multiplex PCR, while TCRdb's copy carries only in-frame clones and drops some. The data hold some 33,000 clones, with approximately 77% observed a single time. The V and J genes are TRBV21-1 and TRBJ1-3. TRBV21-1 is tagged as a pseudogene. Sample: PBMCs, taken from a glioma patient whose treatment included an IDH1 peptide vaccine. The sequence was obtained from a man under 40 with glioma. CDR3 residues: CASSNVPVGTIYF. CDR3 nucleotides: TGTGCCAGCAGCAACGTCCCCGTAGGCACCATATATTTT.